The rows below give T cell receptor beta chains drawn from one sample of a study of neoadjuvant anti-PD-1 for oral cavity cancer. Produced via immunoSEQ multiplex PCR; TCRdb's table is partial and in-frame only. Here the sample spans roughly 14,000 clones, over 70% being singletons. Sequencing used PBMCs, obtained after nivolumab (anti-PD-1) treatment. The source of these receptors is a person aged 35-80 years with oral cavity squamous cell carcinoma. Each CDR3 is given with its conserved first and last residue. A D gene is named only where the DNA matches it firmly. Clone size is not always given. Where it is, it says once, few, many or a class for expanded clones.

>.|.|TRBV28|TRBJ1-2|13
TGTGCCACCACACGCCCGGGGTCATGGGGCTACACCTTC
CATTRPGSWGYTF
>.|TRBD1|TRBV6-5|TRBJ1-2|14
TGTGCCAGCAGGTCCGGTGGGACAGGGAATGGCTACACCTTC
CASRSGGTGNGYTF
>.|TRBD1|TRBV4-1|TRBJ2-1|14
TGCGCCAGCTCCCCGGGACAGGGAAGAAATGAGCAGTTCTTC
CASSPGQGRNEQFF
>.|TRBD2|TRBV4-1|TRBJ2-7|13
TGCGCCAGCAGTCCCGCGGGAGGGCTCGAGCAGTACTTC
CASSPAGGLEQYF
>few|TRBD2|TRBV6-6|TRBJ2-7|14
TGTGCCAGCAGTTACGTGCGGGAGAGGTACGAGCAGTACTTC
CASSYVRERYEQYF
>.|.|TRBV7-8|TRBJ2-7|11
TGTGCCAGCAGTTCCTCAGGCGAGCAGTACTTC
CASSSSGEQYF
>.|.|TRBV20-1|TRBJ1-2|11
TGCAGTTCCCGGGCCGGCGGTGGCTACACCTTC
CSSRAGGGYTF
>.|.|TRBV11-2|TRBJ2-7|15
TGTGCCAGCAGCTCCGCCCCCCCTGAGGCCTACGAGCAGTACTTC
CASSSAPPEAYEQYF
>few|.|TRBV6-5|TRBJ2-2|13
TGTGCCGTATTGGGACATAACACCGGGGAGCTGTTTTTT
CAVLGHNTGELFF
>.|TRBD1|TRBV14|TRBJ2-7|14
TGTGCCAGCAGCCGGACAGGGTCAGCCTACGAGCAGTACTTC
CASSRTGSAYEQYF
>few|TRBD1|TRBV2|TRBJ1-2|16
TGTGCCAGCAGTCGGGACAGACCTCTGGGGGACTATGGCTACACCTTC
CASSRDRPLGDYGYTF
>once|.|TRBV6-5|TRBJ1-2|14
TGTGCCAGCAGTGTCCGGGCGGGAGGGGACGGCTACACCTTC
CASSVRAGGDGYTF
>.|.|TRBV9|TRBJ2-1|11
TGTGCCAGCAAGGGGGATGCGGAGCAGTTCTTC
CASKGDAEQFF
>few|.|TRBV6-5|TRBJ2-7|15
TGTGCCAGCAGTTACACAGGGTCCTCCACCTACGAGCAGTACTTC
CASSYTGSSTYEQYF
>.|TRBD2|TRBV9|TRBJ2-1|15
TGTGCCAGCAGCGCGGGACTAGCGGGGTACAATGAGCAGTTCTTC
CASSAGLAGYNEQFF
>.|TRBD2|TRBV2|TRBJ2-3|14
TGTGCCAGCCATAGCGGGACTCGCACAGATACGCAGTATTTT
CASHSGTRTDTQYF
>.|TRBD2|TRBV14|TRBJ2-1|18
TGTGCCAGCAGCCAAGACCGCAGACTAGCGGGAGGCGACCTTGAGCAGTTCTTC
CASSQDRRLAGGDLEQFF
>once|.|TRBV6-6|TRBJ1-2|14
TGTGCCAGCAGTCATCTTCCACAACAAGGGGGCTACACCTTC
CASSHLPQQGGYTF
>.|TRBD1|TRBV29-1|TRBJ2-3|14
TGCAGCGTAGGACAGGGGGGAAGCACAGATACGCAGTATTTT
CSVGQGGSTDTQYF
>.|.|TRBV7-9|TRBJ2-3|15
TGTGCCAGCAGCCAAGGGACTTTCAACACAGATACGCAGTATTTT
CASSQGTFNTDTQYF
>.|.|TRBV9|TRBJ1-4|13
TGTGCCAGCACCACCGGGGGAAATGAAAAACTGTTTTTT
CASTTGGNEKLFF
>.|.|TRBV9|TRBJ2-2|15
TGTGCCAGCAGCGTTAATTCGGACATGGGCGGGGAGCTGTTTTTT
CASSVNSDMGGELFF
>.|.|TRBV5-6|TRBJ1-2|15
TGTGCCAGCAGTTTGACAGGAGATACTAACTATGGCTACACCTTC
CASSLTGDTNYGYTF
>few|.|TRBV28|TRBJ2-7|15
TGTGCCAGCAGTCTAGACGGACTCTTAACCTACGAGCAGTACTTC
CASSLDGLLTYEQYF
>.|.|TRBV6-4|TRBJ1-1|12
TGTGCCCAGTGGAGGGGTACCACTGAAGCTTTCTTT
CAQWRGTTEAFF
>.|TRBD1|TRBV28|TRBJ2-7|14
TGTGCCAGCAGTTTCACGGACAGGAATTACGAGCAGTACTTC
CASSFTDRNYEQYF